What follows are 8 T cell receptor beta chains derived from one specimen sequenced in a study of OX40 agonist ivuxolimab in advanced cancers. Only in-frame clones appear in the TCRdb table, and some are missing; sequencing was by immunoSEQ multiplex PCR. The sample has roughly 80,000 clones; over 90% are singletons. The sequences come from CD4+ or CD8+ T cells sorted from blood, collected in a trial of the OX40 agonist ivuxolimab. Every receptor here comes from an adult with an advanced solid tumor such as melanoma, head and neck, liver or kidney cancer.

This clone was seen a handful of times. The chain links TRBV2 to TRBJ1-4, with D possibly matching TRBD1 (5 bases). Germline V gene lookup returns CDR1 SNHLY and CDR2 FYNNEI. Trimming removed 6 bases at V and 5 bases at J, with 13 bases between. CDR3 length: 14 residues. CDR3 bases: TGTGCCAGCAGAAGGGGTAGTGAAAATGAAAAACTGTTTTTT. The encoded protein is CASRRGSENEKLFF.

This chain joins TRBV5-4 and TRBJ2-3, with D possibly matching TRBD1 (5 bases). The germline V gene encodes CDR1 SGHNT and CDR2 YYREEE (reference sequence). The V end was cut by 3 bases, the J end by 1 base, with 9 bases between. The CDR3 sequence is 14 residues long. CDR3 sequence: CASSSQGGTDTQYF. The CDR3 DNA sequence: TGTGCCAGCAGCTCGCAGGGTGGCACAGATACGCAGTATTTT.

V gene TRBV6-1 combines with J gene TRBJ1-2; no definite D call. CDR1 and CDR2 from the germline V gene are MNHNS and SASEGT. CDR3 length: 14 residues. Trimming pared 1 base from V and 8 bases from J, leaving 14 bases between. This CDR3 is CASSEVVKTGGYTF. The DNA of the CDR3 is TGTGCCAGCAGTGAAGTCGTAAAGACGGGCGGCTACACCTTC.

This clone appeared a few times. The J gene is TRBJ2-7, the V gene TRBV10-3, with 9 positions matching TRBD2. Trimming cost V 10 bases and J 9 bases; bases outside gene matches: 13. The CDR3 extends over 13 amino acids. CDR1 and CDR2 from the germline V gene are ENHRY and SYGVKD. Here the CDR3 reads CATEREVGLGQYF. Written as DNA, the CDR3 is TGTGCCACCGAGCGGGAGGTCGGGCTGGGGCAGTACTTC.

This chain uses TRBV7-2 with TRBJ2-2; 15 positions match TRBD2. The CDR3 has 18 amino acids. Looked up from germline, CDR1 is SGHTA and CDR2 is FQGNSA. Trimming at V came to 5 bases and at J to 0 bases, leaving 4 bases not matched to a gene. The CDR3 loop reads CASSPGLAGGPNTGELFF. The CDR3 DNA is TGTGCCAGCAGCCCCGGACTAGCGGGAGGGCCGAACACCGGGGAGCTGTTTTTT.

Here the CDR3 reads CASSQAGNTDTQYF. DNA for the CDR3: TGCGCCAGCAGCCAAGCCGGGAACACAGATACGCAGTATTTT. The V gene is TRBV4-3, the J gene TRBJ2-3; weak D call: TRBD2 (5 bases). V was trimmed by 1 base and J by 2 bases, leaving 7 bases between them. CDR1 and CDR2 from the germline V gene are LGHNA and YSLEER. The CDR3 covers 14 residues.

V gene TRBV9 combines with J gene TRBJ2-2; 8 nucleotides agree with TRBD2. This CDR3 is built from 14 residues. CDR1 and CDR2 (germline): SGDLS, YYNGEE. Trimming cost V 6 bases and J 0 bases; bases outside gene matches: 1. CDR3 sequence: CASTLAANTGELFF. The CDR3 nucleotides are TGTGCCAGCACACTAGCGGCGAACACCGGGGAGCTGTTTTTT.

The chain links TRBV19 to TRBJ1-5; D gene unclear. The V end was cut by 3 bases, the J end by 5 bases, with 11 bases between. The CDR3 runs 14 residues. The germline gives CDR1 LNHDA, CDR2 SQIVND (reference sequence). CDR3 sequence (DNA): TGTGCCAGTAGTATGTGGCAGCAGCATCAGCCCCAGCATTTT. Translating it yields CASSMWQQHQPQHF.